These 19 T cell receptor beta chains came from one sample sequenced in a study of graft-versus-host responses after intestinal transplantation. Their antigen targets remain unknown. Sequencing used immunoSEQ multiplex PCR; TCRdb keeps in-frame clones, though not all of them. The sample consists of roughly 97,000 clones, 91% of them appearing once. This specimen consisted of unstimulated CD4+ T cells sorted from spleen or lymph node cells, obtained before transplant. Every receptor here comes from a human donor who was the organ donor for an intestinal transplant.

The chain couples TRBV4-2 to TRBJ2-7; 10 bases fit TRBD2. This CDR3 has 17 amino acids. CDR1 is LGHNA, CDR2 YNFKEQ, per germline. V was clipped by 1 base and J by 2 bases; unmatched bases: 8. In DNA form, the CDR3 reads TGTGCCAGCAGCCAAGTAAGCGGGGGGGTGGAGGCCTACGAGCAGTACTTC. It specifies CASSQVSGGVEAYEQYF.

This clone was observed once. The rearrangement links TRBV5-4 to TRBJ2-5, with 12 bases fitting TRBD1. The CDR3 is made up of 16 amino acids. V shed 4 bases and J 5 bases; nucleotides not matched to a gene: 9. Looked up from germline, CDR1 is SGHNT and CDR2 is YYREEE (reference sequence). CDR3 in amino acids: CASSAAGQGARETQYF. The CDR3 nucleotides read TGTGCCAGCAGCGCAGCGGGACAGGGGGCAAGGGAGACCCAGTACTTC.

The chain has TRBV30 and TRBJ2-1, with 9 nucleotides matching TRBD2. The germline gives CDR1 GTSNPN, CDR2 SVGIG (reference sequence). Trimming cost V 1 base and J 3 bases; bases outside gene matches: 7. The CDR3 length is 16 residues. The chain's CDR3 is CAWSEGRGGNYNEQFF. In nucleotides, the CDR3 is TGTGCCTGGAGTGAAGGGCGGGGGGGAAACTACAATGAGCAGTTCTTC. The entire variable domain, with the rest obtained from reference TRBV30 and TRBJ2-1, is as follows: SQTIHQWPATLVQPVGSPLSLECTVEGTSNPNLYWYRQAAGRGLQLLFYSVGIGQISSEVPQNLSASRPQDRQFILSSKKLLLSDSGFYLCAWSEGRGGNYNEQFFGPGTRLTVL.

This clone came up a few times. CDR3 DNA: TGTGCCAGTAGTGGACAGCCCGACGAGCAGTACTTC. Amino acid sequence: CASSGQPDEQYF. The chain couples TRBV19 to TRBJ2-7, with TRBD1 as a possible D gene (6 bases). Germline values: CDR1 LNHDA, CDR2 SQIVND (reference sequence). The CDR3 is made up of 12 amino acids. Trimming shortened V by 5 bases and J by 5 bases, and 10 bases separated the two germline ends.

The chain uses TRBV19 and TRBJ2-7; TRBD1 matches 10 bases. Germline values: CDR1 LNHDA, CDR2 SQIVND (reference sequence). Germline trimming cut 3 bases from V and 3 bases from J; bases unmatched to any gene: 5. The CDR3 runs 15 residues. The CDR3 sequence: CASSIPGTGDYEQYF. CDR3 sequence (DNA): TGTGCCAGTAGTATCCCCGGGACAGGGGACTACGAGCAGTACTTC.

The V call is TRBV5-5, the J call TRBJ1-2, with TRBD1 as a possible D gene (5 bases). The germline V gene has CDR1 SGHKS and CDR2 YYEKEE (reference sequence). V was cut by 0 bases and J by 7 bases, with 19 bases left in between. The CDR3 extends over 16 amino acids. The CDR3 sequence is CASSLDRTPHSGGYTF. As DNA, the CDR3 is TGTGCCAGCAGCTTGGACAGGACCCCCCATTCAGGTGGCTACACCTTC.

This clone has just one count. The J gene is TRBJ2-6, the V gene TRBV28; 8 bases map to TRBD1. The CDR3 consists of 11 residues. Germline loops: CDR1 MDHEN, CDR2 SYDVKM. The junction had 4 bases not matched to a gene; V was cut back by 5 bases and J by 16 bases. The CDR3 DNA is TGTGCCAGCAGTAGGGACAGGAGTCTGACTTTC. Its protein product is CASSRDRSLTF. Supplemented by reference TRBV28 and TRBJ2-6, the full variable domain reads DVKVTQSSRYLVKRTGEKVFLECVQDMDHENMFWYRQDPGLGLRLIYFSYDVKMKEKGDIPEGYSVSREKKERFSLILESASTNQTSMYLCASSRDRSLTFGAGSRLTVL.

This clone has a single count. The chain couples TRBV6-5 to TRBJ2-7; 9 bases line up with TRBD2. V dropped 7 bases and J dropped 1; count of bases not matched to a gene: 8. Germline CDR1 reads MNHEY; CDR2 reads SVGAGI. The CDR3 spans 15 residues. The chain's CDR3 is CASKGAGGRSYEQYF. The CDR3 DNA reads as TGTGCCAGCAAAGGGGCGGGGGGGCGATCCTACGAGCAGTACTTC.

This clone was counted between two and nine times. The chain joins TRBV18 to TRBJ1-6, with TRBD1 as a possible D gene (5 bases). The germline CDR1 and CDR2 sequences are KGHSH and LQKENI. Trimming took 3 bases from V and 8 from J, leaving 14 bases between them. The CDR3 has 15 residues. CDR3 in amino acids: CASSPQTATDSPLHF. CDR3 nucleotides: TGTGCCAGCTCACCGCAGACAGCTACCGATTCACCCCTCCACTTT.

The genes are TRBV5-1 and TRBJ2-5; D is perhaps TRBD1 (5 bases). Germline CDR1 SGHRS, CDR2 YFSETQ. The CDR3 has 15 amino acids. The germline V and J ends were trimmed by 1 base and 6 bases, with 16 bases remaining between them. In nucleotides, the CDR3 is TGCGCCAGCAGCTTGTCCAGGGTATCTCTGAAGACCCAGTACTTC. This translates into CASSLSRVSLKTQYF.

The chain recombines TRBV25-1 with TRBJ2-5, with 8 bases lining up with TRBD1. This CDR3 has 15 amino acids. CDR1 MGHDK and CDR2 SYGVNS come from the germline V gene. Trimming at V came to 7 bases and at J to 3 bases, leaving 10 bases not matched to a gene. The CDR3 spells CASIRFSGGKETQYF. DNA of the CDR3: TGTGCCAGCATTCGTTTTTCAGGGGGCAAAGAGACCCAGTACTTC.

CDR3 region: CASSSAGGHYGYTF. CDR3 in DNA: TGTGCCAGCAGTAGCGCAGGGGGCCACTATGGCTACACCTTC. The chain couples TRBV6-5 to TRBJ1-2; 8 nucleotides align to TRBD1. V dropped 5 bases and J dropped 3; count of bases not matched to a gene: 5. CDR3 size: 14 residues. CDR1 is MNHEY, CDR2 SVGAGI, per germline.

This rearrangement joins TRBV28 to TRBJ2-3; 7 positions agree with TRBD2. After removal of 6 bases from V and 5 bases from J, the junction contained 14 bases not matched to a gene. The CDR3 has 16 amino acids. CDR1 is MDHEN and CDR2 is SYDVKM in the germline V gene. Written as DNA, the CDR3 is TGTGCCAGCAGACCTGATGAGGCGGGGGTAGGAGATACGCAGTATTTT. This codes for CASRPDEAGVGDTQYF.

This chain uses TRBV9 with TRBJ2-1; 7 nucleotides align to TRBD2. Looked up from germline, CDR1 is SGDLS and CDR2 is YYNGEE. Trimming removed 4 bases from V and 5 bases from J; junction bases left unmatched: 3. The CDR3 contains 13 residues. CDR3 sequence reads: CASSRDYHNEQFF. DNA for the CDR3: TGTGCCAGCAGCCGGGACTACCACAATGAGCAGTTCTTC.

J is TRBJ1-2 and V is TRBV28, with D uncertain. CDR3 length: 13 residues. V shed 9 bases and J shed 1 base, with 12 bases lying between them. CDR1 is MDHEN and CDR2 is SYDVKM in the germline V gene. The CDR3 coding sequence is TGTGCCAGTTCCCTTGCGGGTAACTATGGCTACACCTTC. Encoded protein: CASSLAGNYGYTF.

This clone has more than one count but fewer than ten. V gene TRBV4-1 combines with J gene TRBJ2-2, with D perhaps TRBD2 (5 bases). The CDR3 runs 15 residues. The germline V and J ends were trimmed by 5 bases and 6 bases, with 16 bases remaining between them. Germline CDR1 is MGHRA and CDR2 is YSYEKL. The CDR3 sequence is CASSSLGEFSGELFF. Written as DNA, the CDR3 is TGCGCCAGCAGCTCACTAGGCGAGTTCTCCGGGGAGCTGTTTTTT.

J is TRBJ1-2 and V is TRBV7-9; 7 nucleotides align to TRBD1. Unmatched junction bases numbered 8, after V lost 3 bases and J lost 4 bases. Germline CDR1 and CDR2: SEHNR and FQNEAQ (reference sequence). The CDR3 has 15 amino acids. CDR3 sequence: CASSFGTARFYGYTF. Here the CDR3 DNA reads TGTGCCAGCAGCTTCGGGACAGCTCGGTTCTATGGCTACACCTTC.

This chain links TRBV6-1 with TRBJ1-3, with a weak D call TRBD1 (5 bases). The CDR3 is made up of 15 amino acids. The germline V gene encodes CDR1 MNHNS and CDR2 SASEGT. The V and J ends lost 3 bases and 5 bases respectively, with 14 bases between them. The CDR3 DNA sequence: TGTGCCAGCAGTGATCTGACAGACCGAAGAAACACCATATATTTT. Amino acids: CASSDLTDRRNTIYF.

The V call is TRBV5-1, the J call TRBJ2-5; 12 bases fit TRBD2. The CDR3 runs to 17 residues. Trimming took 0 bases from V and 1 from J; bases not matched to a gene: 4. Germline V gene lookup returns CDR1 SGHRS and CDR2 YFSETQ. The CDR3 DNA reads TGCGCCAGCAGCTTGGCCCCTAGCGGGGGGGTCCAAGAGACCCAGTACTTC. It encodes CASSLAPSGGVQETQYF.